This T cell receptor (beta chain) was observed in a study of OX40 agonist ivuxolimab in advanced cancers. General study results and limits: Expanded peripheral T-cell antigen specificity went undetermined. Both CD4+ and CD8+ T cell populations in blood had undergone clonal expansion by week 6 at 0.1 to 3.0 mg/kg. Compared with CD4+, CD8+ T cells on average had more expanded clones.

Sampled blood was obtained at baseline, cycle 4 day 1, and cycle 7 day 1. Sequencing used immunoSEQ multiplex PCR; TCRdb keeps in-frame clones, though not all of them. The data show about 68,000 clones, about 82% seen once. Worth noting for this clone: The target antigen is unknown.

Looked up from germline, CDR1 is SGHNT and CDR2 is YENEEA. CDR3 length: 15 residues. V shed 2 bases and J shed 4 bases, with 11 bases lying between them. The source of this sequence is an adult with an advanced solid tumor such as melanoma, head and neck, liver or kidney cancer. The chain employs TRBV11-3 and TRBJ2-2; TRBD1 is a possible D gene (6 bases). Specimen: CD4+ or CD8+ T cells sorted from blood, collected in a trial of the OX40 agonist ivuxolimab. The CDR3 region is CASSLWVGGTGELFF. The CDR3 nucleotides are TGTGCCAGCAGCTTATGGGTAGGGGGCACCGGGGAGCTGTTTTTT.